The present T cell receptor (beta chain) was sequenced within a study of shared clonotypes between healthy human individuals (TCRdb year 2020). With respect to the entire study: Two women and a few men aged 18 to 49 years were included in the cohort. Different laboratories and diverse techniques were used to prepare libraries and sequence TCR repertoires, to increase sequencing depth and limit assay-specific biases. The study deeply sequenced blood TCR repertoires of about five healthy adults to estimate repertoire size and the extent of clonotype sharing between individuals. For each donor, three plates each were used for CD4 naive and CD4 memory, two plates were used for CD8 naive, and one plate was used for CD8 memory. Leukapheresis yielded between about 0.8 and 9.5 billion PBMCs per donor.

V drops 1 base and J drops 8 bases, leaving 15 bases in between. Sequences SGHRS (CDR1) and YFSETQ (CDR2) are obtained from the germline V gene. The CDR3 holds 14 amino acids from the cysteine to the phenylalanine. Of the read, only the CDR3 DNA is kept; its 42 bases are in frame from base 1. The donors were healthy, HIV-negative adults with no recently reported acute infections or vaccinations. Only Caucasian adults living in Nashville, Tennessee, USA were represented among the donors. CD4+ T cells were enriched by magnetic negative selection, after which naive cells were positively selected on CD45RA and the negative fraction was taken as the memory subset. Blood was collected by leukapheresis, and PBMCs were isolated by Ficoll-Histopaque density gradient centrifugation and then cryopreserved in liquid nitrogen vapor phase. Analytical flow cytometry was used to check the purity and quantity of each magnetically sorted T cell population. From each sorted fraction, genomic DNA was isolated and quantified by UV absorbance on a Nanodrop 2000c.

About this clone itself: The clone's antigen remains unknown. Base qualities are not provided; no much larger clone lies one nucleotide away.

Overall study outcomes, separate from this receptor: The small number of donors limited the genetic and exposure-history diversity represented. Based on pairwise subsampling, the degree of clonotype sharing among donors was expected to be affected by sequencing depth. Even with the large sequencing depth, rarefaction of the sorted-subset datasets indicated that sequencing was incomplete. Sampling was limited to blood, and TCR repertoires in tissue likely differ from TCR repertoires in blood. Clonotypes shared by all four sorted-subset donors showed higher generation probabilities than non-shared clonotypes. Naive subsets generally had larger estimated clonotype richness than memory subsets. About 5% of naive CD4, 3% to 4% of naive CD8, approximately 2% of memory CD4, and over 0.35% of memory CD8 clonotypes were shared across several donors.

Using the deep immunoSEQ assay, multiplex PCR amplified TCR CDR3 regions from genomic DNA. Extracted genomic DNA from each cell subset was distributed evenly across all wells of several immunoSEQ 96-well plates, and each plate was treated as a replicate. Each replicate PCR for sorted subsets received around 200 ng genomic DNA, equal to some 32,000 T cell genomes. Purified libraries were measured with a Qubit 3.0 fluorometer, size-checked on a Bioanalyzer 2100, and measured again with the KAPA Library Quantification kit. A separate single-read 150-cycle Illumina NextSeq 550 flow cell was used to sequence each immunoSEQ 96-well plate. The original methods were these. The immunoSEQ output contained only junctional sequences without quality scores, so filtering could not match that applied to full-length reads. Sequences were annotated with PyIR, a Python wrapper for IgBLAST v1.9, using IMGT germline references to assign V/J genes and CDR3. Reads with weak V/J assignments (E-value above 1e-6), missing CDR3, stop codons, out-of-frame junctions, or ambiguous translated residues were removed. V3J clonotypes were defined by identical inferred V gene, J gene, and CDR3 amino acid sequence. Percentage overlap between repertoires was computed as shared unique clonotypes divided by the size of the smaller repertoire. Repertoire richness was assessed with RTK rarefaction, the Chao1 estimator, and Recon v2.1 estimates of unobserved clonotypes. OLGA was used to compute generation probabilities for all TCRbeta clonotypes that the gDNA method yielded from a few donors. The table was pulled from immuneACCESS by TCRdb, which kept in-frame rearrangements only. Such tables lose some clones; where checked, under half of the loss comes from unresolved V genes, and the rest has no known cause. Clone size and V and J calls were adopted from that table, with D and trimming inferred from the DNA. The sample records millions of clones, 85% to 95% of which are singletons. The top ten hold about 0.37% of the sample.

Sample: naive CD4+ T cells from PBMCs. This specimen's cell subset or site label, per the study, means: CD45RA+ positively selected. The chain was built from TRBV5-1 and TRBJ1-1; 5 matching bases give a weak D call of TRBD1. The receptor was isolated from a man aged 18-30 years in good health. Some clones in this sample may be carry-over from other donors' samples. The DNA sequence is given as TGCGCCAGCAGCTTGAGATGGGACGGGTCCGAAGCTTTCTTT. This encodes CASSLRWDGSEAFF.